The 9 T cell receptor beta chains below were found in one sample sequenced in a study of blood T cell repertoires in COVID-19. TCRdb keeps only in-frame clones here, not all; method: immunoSEQ multiplex PCR. The data contain under 150,000 clones, 75% to 90% of them singletons. Sequencing was performed on peripheral blood. The receptors here all came from a woman aged 40 to 55 with acute or convalescent COVID-19.

The chain carries TRBV9 and TRBJ1-1; the D is unclear. Trimming shortened V by 4 bases and J by 3 bases, and 13 bases separated the two germline ends. This CDR3 has 14 amino acids. Germline-derived CDR1 and CDR2 are SGDLS and YYNGEE. CDR3 bases: TGTGCCAGCAGCACCGGAGGGTCGTACACTGAAGCTTTCTTT. This gives the protein CASSTGGSYTEAFF. The full variable domain, its missing parts supplied by reference TRBV9 and TRBJ1-1, is DSGVTQTPKHLITATGQRVTLRCSPRSGDLSVYWYQQSLDQGLQFLIQYYNGEERAKGNILERFSAQQFPDLHSELNLSSLELGDSALYFCASSTGGSYTEAFFGQGTRLTVV.

In DNA, the CDR3 is TGTGCCAGCAGCCCGCGACCGACTCGCGGGGGGGCCGGGGGGACGACCGGGGAGCTGTTTTTT. Amino acids: CASSPRPTRGGAGGTTGELFF. The chain combines TRBV9 with TRBJ2-2; TRBD2 matches at 9 bases. The CDR3 sequence is 21 residues long. The germline V gene encodes CDR1 SGDLS and CDR2 YYNGEE. The ends lost 4 bases at V and 5 bases at J; junction bases unmatched: 24.

V and J are TRBV18 and TRBJ2-5, with D unclear. Germline V gene lookup returns CDR1 KGHSH and CDR2 LQKENI. Trimming shortened V by 2 bases and J by 2 bases, and 6 bases separated the two germline ends. This CDR3 comprises 13 residues. The CDR3 is CASSPDIQETQYF. Written as DNA, the CDR3 is TGTGCCAGCTCACCAGACATTCAAGAGACCCAGTACTTC.

The chain uses TRBV18 and TRBJ2-7; TRBD1 agrees at 11 bases. Unmatched junction bases numbered 0, after V lost 3 bases and J lost 2 bases. In germline, CDR1 is KGHSH, CDR2 LQKENI. The CDR3 loop spans 14 amino acids. The CDR3 here is CASSPGQGAYEQYF. The CDR3 nucleotides read TGTGCCAGCTCACCGGGACAGGGGGCCTACGAGCAGTACTTC.

The V and J genes are TRBV5-4 and TRBJ2-1; 12 bases are a match to TRBD2. The V gene end was trimmed by 6 bases and the J gene end by 9 bases; junction bases not matched to a gene: 13. Germline CDR1 and CDR2: SGHNT and YYREEE (reference sequence). The CDR3 contains 16 residues. CDR3 protein: CASTYLAGGPEVEQFF. The CDR3, as DNA: TGTGCCAGCACGTACCTAGCGGGGGGGCCCGAGGTTGAGCAGTTCTTC. The variable domain in full, with the rest retrieved from reference TRBV5-4 and TRBJ2-1, is ETGVTQSPTHLIKTRGQQVTLRCSSQSGHNTVSWYQQALGQGPQFIFQYYREEENGRGNFPPRFSGLQFPNYSSELNVNALELDDSALYLCASTYLAGGPEVEQFFGPGTRLTVL.

V usage is TRBV7-2 and J usage is TRBJ1-2, with 7 bases aligning to TRBD1. This CDR3 comprises 15 residues. V gave up 1 base and J gave up 5 bases; unmatched junction bases: 7. Germline V lookup: CDR1 SGHTA, CDR2 FQGNSA. The CDR3 DNA reads TGTGCCAGCAGCTTAGGACAGGGAGTGGTTTATGGCTACACCTTC. This encodes CASSLGQGVVYGYTF.

CDR3 sequence (DNA): TGTGCCAGCAGCCCAAAGCCGGGCACAGGATATTATTCACCCCTCCACTTT. This gives the protein CASSPKPGTGYYSPLHF. This chain connects TRBV5-4 to TRBJ1-6; tentatively, D is TRBD1 (5 bases). Germline CDR1 SGHNT, CDR2 YYREEE (reference sequence). The CDR3 consists of 17 residues. Trimming removed 4 bases at V and 8 bases at J, with 22 bases between. The full variable domain, completed using reference TRBV5-4 and TRBJ1-6, is ETGVTQSPTHLIKTRGQQVTLRCSSQSGHNTVSWYQQALGQGPQFIFQYYREEENGRGNFPPRFSGLQFPNYSSELNVNALELDDSALYLCASSPKPGTGYYSPLHFGNGTRLTVT.

The chain is built from TRBV2 and TRBJ1-6; D is uncertain. Germline lookup yields CDR1 SNHLY and CDR2 FYNNEI. V was clipped by 10 bases and J by 10 bases, with 20 bases between them. CDR3 size: 14 residues. CDR3 residues: CANLKEAGFSPLHF. In DNA form, the CDR3 reads TGTGCCAACCTCAAGGAGGCAGGTTTCTCACCCCTCCACTTT.

CDR3 in amino acids: CASSLTGTSKAGANVLTF. The CDR3 coding sequence is TGTGCCAGCAGCTTAACTGGGACTAGTAAGGCTGGGGCCAACGTCCTGACTTTC. The rearrangement joins TRBV11-2 to TRBJ2-6, with 8 bases identical to TRBD2. J was trimmed by 2 bases and V by 2 bases; bases with no gene match: 8. The germline gives CDR1 SGHAT, CDR2 FQNNGV. The CDR3 extends over 18 amino acids.